The rows below give T cell receptor beta chains drawn from one sample of a study of cytomegalovirus exposure and HLA in healthy donors. Method: immunoSEQ multiplex PCR; TCRdb's copy keeps in-frame clones and lacks some. Of around 180,000 clones in the sample, approximately 80% were seen once. Sequencing used PBMCs. Receptors originate from a man between 18 and 35 years old in good health and CMV-seronegative. CDR3s include the opening cysteine and the closing phenylalanine or tryptophan.

>TRBJ1-2|TRBV5-1
CASSFESGGPQGGYTF
>TRBJ1-4|TRBV11-3
CASSSIDEKLFF
>TRBJ2-1|TRBV5-6
CASSRPGGHPELF
>TRBJ2-5|TRBV5-1
CASSQGQGGSETQYF
>TRBJ2-1|TRBV21-1
CASSGRRLAGGWNEQFF
>TRBJ1-2|TRBV19
CASSNREPQANYGYTF
>TRBJ2-2|TRBV14
CASSRPGQGHTGELFF
>TRBJ2-7|TRBV4-1
CASSPGTGGGYEQYF
>TRBJ1-5|TRBV28
CASSLRQGDQPQHF
>TRBJ1-1|TRBV9
CASSAQAVGQGLPIEAFF
>TRBJ1-3|TRBV5-5
CASSSIQGNGNTIYF
>TRBJ1-1|TRBV28
CASSLGTVGGEAFF
>TRBJ1-1|TRBV7-9
CASSFSEAFF
>TRBJ2-1|TRBV5-4
CASSFVSRDNEQFF
>TRBJ2-5|TRBV27
CASSSRAGRVSETQYF
>TRBJ2-7|TRBV21-1
CASSSTGTSGDEQYF
>TRBJ2-5|TRBV29-1
CSVEAERDFQETQYF
>TRBJ2-2|TRBV28
CASRGTSVAGELFF
>TRBJ2-3|TRBV15
CATSGESTDTQYF
>TRBJ2-2|TRBV2
CASSESVNTGELFF